This T cell receptor (beta chain) was identified during a study of regulatory T cells in long-lasting Graves disease. J gave up 10 bases and V 2 bases, and 15 bases lay outside the gene matches. CDR1 is SGHRS and CDR2 is YFSETQ in the germline V gene. There are 17 residues in the CDR3. Time point indicated: newly diagnosed GD, antithyroid drugs for less than 3 months. The TCR library was prepared using RNA isolated from PBMCs. Study-level findings and limits: Favored usage of TRBV28, TRBJ1-2 and TRBJ2-5 was recorded in persistent disease.

Investigators prepared the TCR beta libraries by applying iRepertoire HTBI primers and Arm-PCR of CDR3 regions. TCRdb passed the multiplex PCR reads through MiXCR, listing each CDR3 protein once. The sample holds 250,000 to 400,000 distinct CDR3 sequences, about a sixth seen once. This clonotype has only one observation. Its matching antigen is unknown. A much larger clonotype is one base distant, so this may be a read error. The chain carries TRBV5-1 and TRBJ2-2, with 9 positions matching TRBD2. The source was peripheral blood mononuclear cells (PBMCs), collected at new diagnosis, from a patient treated with antithyroid drugs. This sequence was found in a female donor with Graves disease. Here the CDR3 reads CASSFDSSGRTGVELFF. In DNA form, the CDR3 reads TGCGCCAGCAGCTTCGATTCGAGCGGGAGGACCGGCGTGGAGCTGTTTTTT. The full variable domain, with the rest looked up from reference TRBV5-1 and TRBJ2-2, is KAGVTQTPRYLIKTRGQQVTLSCSPISGHRSVSWYQQTPGQGLQFLFEYFSETQRNKGNFPGRFSGRQFSNSRSEMNVSTLELGDSALYLCASSFDSSGRTGVELFFGEGSRLTVL.